The 5 T cell receptor beta chains listed next were all sequenced from one sample in a study of blood T cell repertoires in COVID-19. The repertoire was sequenced with immunoSEQ multiplex PCR; TCRdb's copy has only in-frame clones and lacks some. The data show around 250,000 clones, with about 90% seen just once and approximately 6.2% held by the top ten. The specimen was peripheral blood. These receptors came from a man aged 60-69 years with acute or convalescent COVID-19.

The V gene is TRBV7-9, the J gene TRBJ1-1, with D possibly matching TRBD1 (5 bases). V lost 0 bases, J lost 6 bases, and 14 bases lay in between. Germline CDR1 SEHNR, CDR2 FQNEAQ (reference sequence). This CDR3 comprises 15 residues. CDR3 sequence (DNA): TGTGCCAGCAGCTTAGCGCGATGGGGCGAACCTGAAGCTTTCTTT. It codes for CASSLARWGEPEAFF.

The sample holds one count of this clone. CDR3 in DNA: TGCGCCAGCAGTCAGGACAGGGGAGGGGAAAAACTGTTTTTT. Its translation: CASSQDRGGEKLFF. The gene calls are TRBV5-1 and TRBJ1-4, with 9 bases fitting TRBD1. Germline-derived CDR1 and CDR2 are SGHRS and YFSETQ. Trimming at V came to 5 bases and at J to 8 bases, leaving 7 bases not matched to a gene. This CDR3 spans 14 amino acids. Full variable domain (rest looked up from reference TRBV5-1 and TRBJ1-4): KAGVTQTPRYLIKTRGQQVTLSCSPISGHRSVSWYQQTPGQGLQFLFEYFSETQRNKGNFPGRFSGRQFSNSRSEMNVSTLELGDSALYLCASSQDRGGEKLFFGSGTQLSVL.

The sample holds many counts of this clone. The chain has TRBV27 and TRBJ2-7, with 12 bases fitting TRBD2. The J segment lost 4 bases and the V segment lost 5 bases, leaving 0 bases of the junction unmatched. CDR3 length: 13 amino acids. CDR1 MNHEY and CDR2 SMNVEV come from the germline V gene (reference sequence). DNA for the CDR3: TGTGCCAGCAGTACTAGCGGGGGGTACGAGCAGTACTTC. It translates to CASSTSGGYEQYF.

This chain uses TRBV11-2 with TRBJ2-7; D unresolved. The germline CDR1 and CDR2 sequences are SGHAT and FQNNGV. The CDR3 spans 15 residues. The ends were cut back, 1 base at V and 3 bases at J, with 13 bases in the middle. This CDR3 reads CASSLAYDINYEQYF. For the CDR3, the DNA is TGTGCCAGCAGCTTAGCCTACGACATAAACTACGAGCAGTACTTC.

V gene TRBV6-1 combines with J gene TRBJ1-4; tentatively, D is TRBD1 (5 bases). The CDR3 has 17 amino acids. V gave up 3 bases and J gave up 7 bases, with 21 bases separating them. The V gene's germline CDR1 is MNHNS and CDR2 SASEGT. The CDR3 nucleotides read TGTGCCAGCAGTGATCCAGGGCCATCGACGCCCTTTGAAAAACTGTTTTTT. Translating gives CASSDPGPSTPFEKLFF.